The clone carrying this TCR beta chain came up many times. Its antigen remains unidentified. The sample originates from a study of molecular identifiers for immune sequencing clone quantification. Each CDR3 protein is one row after TCRdb ran MiXCR on the PCR reads. The sample has approximately 54,000 distinct CDR3 sequences, less than 25% seen once. Notes on the study in general: Barcode-sharing identical TCR molecules could underestimate highly expanded clone sizes.

Every naive CD8 library was made from between about 18,000 and 1,100,000 sorted cells with 10%, 30% or 50% RNA. The authors gated naive CD8 T cells as CD8+CD4-CCR7+CD45RA+ for sorting. The CDR3 has 18 amino acids. J lost 2 bases, V lost 5 bases, and 12 bases had no gene match. V usage is TRBV12-3 or TRBV12-4 and J usage is TRBJ2-3; 11 bases align to TRBD2. Sequenced sample: naive CD8+ T cells from blood, with Jurkat cell RNA spiked in. The subset is: FACS-sorted CD8+CD4-CCR7+CD45RA+ naive T cells. The sequence was obtained from a human donor in good health. Some libraries in this study had Jurkat cell RNA spiked in. The CDR3 here is CASSPYHLAGGPTDTQYF. Written as DNA, the CDR3 is TGTGCCAGCAGTCCTTACCATCTAGCGGGGGGCCCCACAGATACGCAGTATTTT.